These T cell receptor beta chains were read from a single sample in a study of Graves' ophthalmopathy and Graves' hyperthyroidism. One entry per CDR3 protein results from TCRdb running MiXCR on the multiplex PCR reads. This table has tens of thousands of distinct CDR3 sequences, 50% appearing once. Sequencing used peripheral blood. The receptors come from an adult man with Graves' ophthalmopathy. The conserved cysteine and the conserved F or W are not part of the CDR3 here. A D gene is named only where the DNA matches it firmly. Size is omitted from some rows. Given values are once, few, many or a class for expanded clones.

cdr3_aa	v_call	clone_size	d_call
ASSSGTGDVGELF	TRBV7-3	NA	TRBD1
ASSTRGYETTEAF	TRBV9	NA	NA
ASSLDAGGYTGELF	TRBV5-4	NA	TRBD2
SARVGTGGIYEQY	TRBV20-1	many	TRBD1
ASSISGTGGDTQY	TRBV19	many	NA
ASSAGLAGGHNEQF	TRBV4-2	NA	TRBD2
SAIRLAGDEQY	TRBV20-1	NA	TRBD2
SARTGHQPQH	TRBV20-1	many	TRBD1
ASSLNFRDALQGYT	TRBV5-5	many	NA
ATSRQIQNSPLH	TRBV15	medium-sized	NA
ASSVGIGRPRSVHNEQF	TRBV9	many	TRBD2
ASSPGGHYGYT	TRBV3-1	many	NA
ASSGRQGANTGELF	TRBV19	NA	TRBD1
ASSLMTDIQY	TRBV7-2	NA	NA
ATSGRGGYT	TRBV24-1	many	NA
AISWTGAYEQY	TRBV11-2	NA	TRBD1
ASSVRPYNEQF	TRBV6-2/TRBV6-3	NA	NA
ASSLASGSYEQY	TRBV28	few	TRBD2
ASSPGTGYTDTQY	TRBV9	NA	TRBD1
ASSEARGSPPH	TRBV2	NA	NA
SARETGGMYTEAF	TRBV20-1	many	TRBD1
ASSLIRGHDEQY	TRBV11-2	few	TRBD1
ASSISGGGASYNEQY	TRBV19	NA	TRBD2
AIRGQGADFYNSPLH	TRBV10-3	few	TRBD1
ATSETFGTGIETQY	TRBV24-1	NA	TRBD1
ASSRLAGNNEQF	TRBV7-3	NA	TRBD2
SAREGRGQTLH	TRBV20-1	once	TRBD1
AWSGTGSAF	TRBV30	NA	NA
ASNVEAGTQY	TRBV9	NA	NA
ASTGTGEEGAKNIQY	TRBV2	NA	TRBD1
ASSRRGRFFTDTQY	TRBV9	many	TRBD1
ASSQVNLVHTDTQY	TRBV4-1	many	NA
ASSYLTSGRPYNEQF	TRBV7-6	few	TRBD2
ASSIEGWGSAGELF	TRBV19	NA	NA
ASSCVTSGDNEQF	TRBV6-6	NA	TRBD2
SVGELGWETQY	TRBV29-1	NA	NA
AASGRDRQETQY	TRBV24-1	NA	TRBD1
ARGTISSRDTEAF	TRBV2	NA	NA
ASSSLRDRVYEQY	TRBV12-3/TRBV12-4	many	TRBD1
AISEEGLAGPEQF	TRBV10-3	NA	TRBD2